This T cell receptor (beta chain) came from a study of early T cells in non-severe SARS-CoV-2 infection (dated by TCRdb to the early 2020s). About the full investigation: Because TCR sequencing relied on bulk RNA taken from unsorted whole blood, pairing of alpha and beta chains was not possible.

The study was a case-control design nested within a healthcare worker cohort in London, UK, with weekly nasopharyngeal swab PCR tests and blood sampling. Healthcare workers were recruited during the week of the UK lockdown, between 23 and 31 March 2020, and followed weekly for up to 16 weeks. Broad study findings and their caveats: Matching against VDJdb was skewed toward anti-spike CD8 responses, likely underestimated virus-specific expansions, and missed private and CD4 specificities.

The library was built by means of 5' RACE. Instrument used: NextSeq 500. To correct for sequencing error and PCR bias, the TCR library protocol tagged individual cDNA molecules with unique molecular identifiers. Sequencing covered both TCR alpha and beta chains, and within each sample the abundances of alpha and beta sequences were tightly co-correlated. The authors' analysis ran thus. Decombinator V4 was used to perform V gene, J gene and CDR3 annotation of TCR sequences. TCRs were defined as expanded if a significant change between any two time points was detected under a Poisson model with p below 0.0001. TCR abundances were normalised to the total number of TCRs sequenced in each sample and reported as counts per million. MAIT TCRs were defined by TRAV1-2 paired with TRAJ12, TRAJ20 or TRAJ33, and iNKT TCRs by TRAV10 paired with TRAJ18. VDJdb, accessed 1 November 2021, was searched for CMV, EBV and SARS-CoV-2 annotated TCRs, with TCRs annotated for multiple antigens excluded. TCRdb trimmed public reads at Q25 via fastp, called clones via MiXCR and kept in-frame beta chains. Every CDR3 protein is listed once, alongside the most common genes and DNA of its rows. These V and J calls rely on TCRdb rather than the paper's analysis. A total of about 58,000 distinct CDR3 sequences appear in this sample, about 7.7% of them only once. The leading ten clones occupy roughly 3.5% of the sample.

From the cysteine through the phenylalanine, the CDR3 covers 20 amino acids. Only the CDR3 DNA is retained, 60 bases long and in frame from the first base. Ends trimmed: V by 7 bases, J by 0 bases; bases unmatched to a gene: 19. The CDR1 and CDR2 encoded by the germline V gene (reference sequence) are SGHAT and FQDESV. This clonotype was observed many times. Its antigen has not been determined. There are no base qualities to consult, and no much larger clone falls within one base. The receptor was isolated from an adult who was a healthcare worker with PCR-confirmed SARS-CoV-2 infection or an uninfected control (not recorded which). The sample consisted of whole blood. The chain is encoded by TRBV11-1 joined to TRBJ2-1; TRBD1 aligns with 9 central bases. The nucleotide sequence reads TGTGCCAGCAATCCCCAGGGACAGGGAACACCTCAGGGCTCCTACAATGAGCAGTTCTTC. It translates as CASNPQGQGTPQGSYNEQFF.